The rows below give T cell receptor beta chains drawn from one sample of a study of T cell responses to AZD1222 COVID-19 vaccine. Using immunoSEQ multiplex PCR, the repertoire was profiled, and TCRdb retains in-frame clones only, with some absent. This table holds 68,000 or so clones, about 80% found once. Sequencing was performed on peripheral blood, taken on day 0 of AZD1222 vaccination. These receptor sequences come from an adult in good health. Each CDR3 is given with its conserved first and last residue. Each record gives: clone size, J gene, V gene, CDR3 protein. Clone sizes are given selectively: once, few, many, or a class where the clone is expanded.

>.|TRBJ1-2|TRBV5-1
CASSSARYGYTF
>.|TRBJ1-5|TRBV24-1
CATSDTGGGQPQHF
>.|TRBJ2-1|TRBV19
CASRIGTSGGNEQFF
>few|TRBJ1-4|TRBV4-1
CASSHPQASTNEKLFF
>.|TRBJ2-3|TRBV4-2
CASSQVGLPGSTDTQYF
>.|TRBJ1-1|TRBV14
CASSPGPGGEAFF
>few|TRBJ1-1|TRBV18
CASSGQGPATTEAFF
>.|TRBJ2-3|TRBV2
CASSYTGTTDTQYF
>few|TRBJ2-7|TRBV2
CASNEGLYEQYF
>.|TRBJ2-5|TRBV19
CASSSLQETQYF
>once|TRBJ2-5|TRBV5-4
CASSLAASGGQETQYF
>once|TRBJ2-3|TRBV5-4
CASSWGLAGVPGQDTQYF
>.|TRBJ2-2|TRBV7-7
CASSSTQGANTGELFF
>.|TRBJ1-1|TRBV10-1
CASSDPPNTEAFF
>medium-sized|TRBJ1-1|TRBV5-4
CASSFELNTEAFF
>.|TRBJ1-1|TRBV29-1
CSVEGGLNTEAFF
>.|TRBJ1-2|TRBV3-1/TRBV3-2
CASSPQGPWGGYTF
>.|TRBJ1-4|TRBV28
CASMGGWFNEKLFF
>.|TRBJ2-1|TRBV19
CASSIALIYNEQFF
>.|TRBJ1-5|TRBV6-1
CASSEWADNQPQHF
>.|TRBJ1-2|TRBV28
CASFQGGAPMNYGYTF
>.|TRBJ2-3|TRBV27
CASSLTKTGSDTQYF
>.|TRBJ1-4|TRBV10-3
CAISEGNVVTDEKLFF
>.|TRBJ2-7|TRBV5-1
CASSQNRGLEQYF
>.|TRBJ2-7|TRBV19
CASSMTRRSSYEQYF
>.|TRBJ2-6|TRBV9
CASSVESSGTGQFSGANVLTF
>.|TRBJ1-5|TRBV24-1
CATSDGRRGNQPQHF
>.|TRBJ1-1|TRBV18
CASSSQGEGTEAFF
>.|TRBJ1-1|TRBV6-1
CASSEQGRRTEAFF
>.|TRBJ2-7|TRBV10-3
CAISEGGDRAAYEQYF
>.|TRBJ1-1|TRBV5-5
CASSLIGSNTEAFF
>few|TRBJ1-1|TRBV5-1
CASSLVRDTEAFF
>.|TRBJ2-3|TRBV5-1
CASSLVAGTDTQYF
>.|TRBJ1-1|TRBV11-2
CASSSPLGGRETEAFF
>few|TRBJ2-1|TRBV5-4
CATSEERGYANEQFF
>.|TRBJ2-1|TRBV18
CASSPPGLALNEQFF
>.|TRBJ2-7|TRBV6-2/TRBV6-3
CASSYSGPGEQYF
>.|TRBJ2-1|TRBV9
CASSLGSSSYNEQFF